The sequence of this T cell receptor (beta chain) was determined in a study of blood T cells in healthy people across ages. This clonotype was counted a few times. The antigen remains undetermined. The study recruited healthy Caucasian donors from Russia who were aged about 6 to 95. Overall study results and limits: Diversity estimated from one million T cells was considered an underestimate. Donor CMV infection status was unknown, possibly confounding age-related changes in expanded clonotypes.

The CDR3 consists of 16 residues. Deletions cut 1 base from V and 2 bases from J, with 15 bases between. Germline V gene lookup returns CDR1 LGHNA and CDR2 YSLEER. Alongside a J-beta primer mix, a sample-barcoded 5' primer served in a second PCR lasting about 7 to 12 cycles. The authors tagged each cDNA molecule using a template-switch adaptor with 12 random nucleotides. TCRdb reprocessed the 5' RACE reads with MiXCR, giving one entry per CDR3 protein. The sample has some 800,000 distinct CDR3 sequences, 40% to 50% seen once. The chain links TRBV4-3 to TRBJ2-7; no clear D. The origin of this receptor is a man in his sixties in good health. The material sequenced was blood. Here the CDR3 reads CASSQGLRNTAYEQYF. In DNA form, the CDR3 reads TGCGCCAGCAGCCAAGGGCTACGGAACACCGCCTACGAGCAGTACTTC.